The next 29 T cell receptor beta chains were all read from a single sample in a study of blood T cell repertoires in COVID-19 (dated by TCRdb to about 2020). Library prep was done by the immunoSEQ multiplex PCR assay. In TCRdb, the immuneACCESS table is reduced to in-frame sequences with V and J assigned. These tables do not hold every clone; where another copy was compared, an unresolved V gene accounts for under half, and the others remain unexplained. The sample table contains about 59,000 clones; only one count was recorded for approximately 83% of them. The ten most abundant clones make up 3.5% to 4% of the sample. The sequenced sample was peripheral blood. These receptors were taken from a woman older than 75 with acute or convalescent COVID-19.

This chain links TRBV30 with TRBJ2-7, with 8 bases fitting TRBD2. Germline CDR1 GTSNPN, CDR2 SVGIG (reference sequence). The CDR3 contains 16 residues. Unmatched junction bases numbered 12, after V lost 3 bases and J lost 2 bases. In nucleotides, the CDR3 is TGTGCCTGGAGCGGGGGGGGGCTAGCGGCGACCTACGAGCAGTACTTC. The encoded protein is CAWSGGGLAATYEQYF.

This clone occurred once. The genes are TRBV28 and TRBJ2-3; 10 bases align to TRBD1. CDR3 length: 16 residues. Losses at the gene ends were 4 bases for V and 5 bases for J; bases not matched to a gene: 9. Looked up from germline, CDR1 is MDHEN and CDR2 is SYDVKM. The CDR3 spells CASSSFGTGAKDTQYF. The CDR3 region has the DNA TGTGCCAGCAGTTCCTTTGGGACAGGGGCGAAAGATACGCAGTATTTT.

The chain has TRBV9 and TRBJ1-1; 9 bases are a match to TRBD1. V gave up 3 bases and J gave up 5 bases; unmatched junction bases: 5. The CDR3 contains 14 residues. Germline assignment: CDR1 SGDLS and CDR2 YYNGEE. For the CDR3, the DNA is TGTGCCAGCAGCGCCCGGGACAGGGCTACTGAAGCTTTCTTT. Translated, it gives CASSARDRATEAFF.

The V and J genes are TRBV14 and TRBJ1-2; D call uncertain. This CDR3 is 13 amino acids long. Per germline, CDR1 SGHDN and CDR2 FVKESK. The V gene lost 1 base and the J gene lost 7 bases, with 10 bases spanning the gap. DNA for the CDR3: TGTGCCAGCAGCCAAGCACAGACGGCTGGCTACACCTTC. It codes for CASSQAQTAGYTF.

On this clone itself: The junction departs from germline at one end; a sequencing error may be responsible. This chain joins TRBV3-1 (or the pseudogene TRBV3-2) and TRBJ1-1; D perhaps matches TRBD1 (6 bases). CDR1 and CDR2 (germline): LGHDT, YNNKEL (reference sequence). The CDR3 is made up of 14 amino acids. The CDR3 coding sequence is TGTGCCAGCAGCCAGCAGGTGGGGACAAGGGGGGGAATCTTT. As protein: CASSQQVGTRGGIF.

The chain combines TRBV7-6 with TRBJ2-2; the match to TRBD2 covers 11 bases. The V segment lost 4 bases and the J segment 4 bases; nucleotides outside the gene matches: 2. Germline assignment: CDR1 SGHVS and CDR2 FNYEAQ. There are 15 residues in the CDR3. The CDR3: CASSSLAGGTGELFF. DNA of the CDR3: TGTGCCAGCAGCTCGCTAGCGGGAGGCACCGGGGAGCTGTTTTTT. The full variable domain, with the rest looked up from reference TRBV7-6 and TRBJ2-2, is GAGVSQSPRYKVTKRGQDVALRCDPISGHVSLYWYRQALGQGPEFLTYFNYEAQQDKSGLPNDRFSAERPEGSISTLTIQRTEQRDSAMYRCASSSLAGGTGELFFGEGSRLTVL.

The chain carries TRBV4-1 and TRBJ1-3; D is possibly TRBD1 (6 bases). The CDR3 runs to 14 residues. The V and J ends lost 4 bases and 4 bases respectively, with 11 bases between them. CDR1 and CDR2 (germline): MGHRA, YSYEKL. The CDR3 is CASSRQGSGNTIYF. CDR3 DNA: TGCGCCAGCAGCCGCCAGGGGTCGGGAAACACCATATATTTT.

The chain combines TRBV19 with TRBJ2-1, with D unclear. The germline V gene has CDR1 LNHDA and CDR2 SQIVND (reference sequence). This CDR3 has 14 residues. Trimming cost V 7 bases and J 0 bases, with 10 bases left between them. Here the CDR3 DNA reads TGTGCCAGTAATAGAGGTCCCTCCTACAATGAGCAGTTCTTC. Its protein product is CASNRGPSYNEQFF.

This chain joins TRBV11-2 and TRBJ2-1; 14 bases agree with TRBD2. V was clipped by 7 bases and J by 7 bases; unmatched bases: 6. The germline V gene encodes CDR1 SGHAT and CDR2 FQNNGV. CDR3 length: 15 amino acids. The CDR3 loop reads CASTAGTSGSNEQFF. The CDR3 coding sequence is TGTGCCAGCACCGCCGGGACTAGCGGGAGTAATGAGCAGTTCTTC.

V is TRBV5-4 and J is TRBJ2-7, with 8 bases matching TRBD1. The CDR3 has 13 residues. The junction had 1 base not matched to a gene; V was cut back by 1 base and J by 4 bases. Germline V lookup: CDR1 SGHNT, CDR2 YYREEE (reference sequence). CDR3 sequence: CASSLWTGYEQYF. CDR3 nucleotide sequence: TGTGCCAGCAGCTTGTGGACAGGGTACGAGCAGTACTTC. The whole variable domain, filled in from reference TRBV5-4 and TRBJ2-7, reads ETGVTQSPTHLIKTRGQQVTLRCSSQSGHNTVSWYQQALGQGPQFIFQYYREEENGRGNFPPRFSGLQFPNYSSELNVNALELDDSALYLCASSLWTGYEQYFGPGTRLTVT.

The chain carries TRBV6-1 and TRBJ1-2; tentatively, D is TRBD1 (6 bases). CDR3 length equals 16 residues. CDR1 and CDR2 from the germline V gene are MNHNS and SASEGT. Between the trimmed V and J ends, which lost 3 bases and 6 bases, there was a span of 20 bases. CDR3 coding DNA: TGTGCCAGCAGTGACGGCCTCCAGGGACATCTAAATGGCTACACCTTC. The encoded protein is CASSDGLQGHLNGYTF.

The CDR3 protein is CASSLARQGSGYTF. The CDR3 bases are TGTGCCAGCAGCTTAGCGCGACAGGGCAGTGGCTACACCTTC. This chain joins TRBV7-2 and TRBJ1-2, with 7 nucleotides matching TRBD1. V dropped 0 bases and J dropped 7; count of bases not matched to a gene: 5. The germline CDR1 and CDR2 sequences are SGHTA and FQGNSA. This CDR3 spans 14 amino acids.

V is TRBV24-1 and J is TRBJ2-3; TRBD1 agrees at 7 bases. Trimming cost V 1 base and J 4 bases; bases outside gene matches: 13. The V gene's germline CDR1 is KGHDR and CDR2 SFDVKD. This CDR3 has 18 residues. The DNA of the CDR3 is TGTGCCACCAGTGATTTTCTGATCGGGACAGACTTTGCAGATACGCAGTATTTT. Its translation is CATSDFLIGTDFADTQYF.

The chain links TRBV5-4 to TRBJ2-1; 16 bases match TRBD2. The germline CDR1 and CDR2 sequences are SGHNT and YYREEE (reference sequence). After removal of 4 bases from V and 7 bases from J, the junction contained 2 bases not matched to a gene. The CDR3 totals 15 residues. DNA of the CDR3: TGTGCCAGCAGCGGGGGACTAGCGGGAGGGAATGAGCAGTTCTTC. Amino acid sequence: CASSGGLAGGNEQFF. The full variable domain, in which reference TRBV5-4 and TRBJ2-1 provide the parts outside the CDR3, is ETGVTQSPTHLIKTRGQQVTLRCSSQSGHNTVSWYQQALGQGPQFIFQYYREEENGRGNFPPRFSGLQFPNYSSELNVNALELDDSALYLCASSGGLAGGNEQFFGPGTRLTVL.

The V gene is TRBV5-6, the J gene TRBJ1-1; 10 bases are a match to TRBD1. There are 14 residues in the CDR3. V lost 4 bases to trimming and J lost 5 bases; unmatched junction nucleotides: 5. Germline V gives CDR1 SGHDT, CDR2 YYEEEE. The CDR3: CASSQTGGVTEAFF. CDR3 bases: TGTGCCAGCAGCCAGACAGGGGGCGTGACTGAAGCTTTCTTT. The whole variable domain, remainder taken from reference TRBV5-6 and TRBJ1-1, is DAGVTQSPTHLIKTRGQQVTLRCSPKSGHDTVSWYQQALGQGPQFIFQYYEEEERQRGNFPDRFSGHQFPNYSSELNVNALLLGDSALYLCASSQTGGVTEAFFGQGTRLTVV.

The V gene is TRBV7-9, the J gene TRBJ2-5; the match to TRBD1 covers 8 bases. Unmatched junction bases numbered 9, after V lost 5 bases and J lost 4 bases. CDR3 length equals 15 residues. Per germline, CDR1 SEHNR and CDR2 FQNEAQ (reference sequence). CDR3 in DNA: TGTGCCAGCAGCCACAACACAGGGACAGGAGAGACCCAGTACTTC. Residues: CASSHNTGTGETQYF.

This clone showed up just a few times. V and J are TRBV18 and TRBJ1-1, with 7 bases matching TRBD1. The trim removed 3 bases at V and 0 bases at J, leaving 1 base unmatched. In germline, CDR1 is KGHSH, CDR2 LQKENI. The CDR3 runs 14 residues. CDR3 sequence: CASSPDRLNTEAFF. Here the CDR3 DNA reads TGTGCCAGCTCACCGGACAGGTTGAACACTGAAGCTTTCTTT.

This clone was recorded a few times. V is TRBV5-1 and J is TRBJ2-3; TRBD2 matches 7 bases. The CDR3 runs 14 residues. The V and J ends lost 4 bases and 5 bases, in that order; junction bases with no gene match: 7. Per the germline V gene, CDR1 is SGHRS and CDR2 is YFSETQ. CDR3 sequence: CASSPGGGLDTQYF. CDR3 in DNA: TGCGCCAGCAGCCCTGGGGGGGGATTAGATACGCAGTATTTT.

The V and J genes are TRBV5-8 and TRBJ2-6; TRBD2 is a possible D gene (6 bases). The length of the CDR3 is 18 residues. CDR1 and CDR2 from the germline V gene are SGHTS and YDEGEE. The V and J ends lost 4 bases and 0 bases respectively, with 17 bases between them. CDR3 sequence: CASSPSGVRHSGANVLTF. The CDR3 nucleotides are TGTGCCAGCAGCCCCTCGGGGGTCCGCCACTCTGGGGCCAACGTCCTGACTTTC.

The genes are TRBV6-1 and TRBJ2-7; D unclear. Trimming left V 2 bases short and J 12 bases short, with 14 bases between. The germline gives CDR1 MNHNS, CDR2 SASEGT. There are 12 residues in the CDR3. The CDR3 protein is CASSEQELNGYF. In DNA, the CDR3 is TGTGCCAGCAGTGAACAAGAACTGAATGGGTACTTC.

This clone came up once. V usage is TRBV4-1 and J usage is TRBJ1-3; 9 nucleotides align to TRBD1. After removal of 3 bases from V and 0 bases from J, the junction contained 6 bases not matched to a gene. CDR3 length equals 17 residues. Germline V lookup: CDR1 MGHRA, CDR2 YSYEKL. CDR3 coding DNA: TGCGCCAGCAGCCAGAGGGACAGGGTGGACTCTGGAAACACCATATATTTT. It specifies CASSQRDRVDSGNTIYF.

This clone was observed once. V is TRBV5-1 and J is TRBJ2-1; TRBD1 is a possible D gene (6 bases). Germline V gene data show CDR1 as SGHRS and CDR2 as YFSETQ. With 1 base removed from V and 5 bases from J, the gap between germline ends came to 10 bases. The CDR3 sequence is 14 residues long. The CDR3 DNA follows: TGCGCCAGCAGCTTGCAGGGGTTTAACAATGAGCAGTTCTTC. This sequence encodes CASSLQGFNNEQFF. Supplemented by reference TRBV5-1 and TRBJ2-1, the full variable domain reads KAGVTQTPRYLIKTRGQQVTLSCSPISGHRSVSWYQQTPGQGLQFLFEYFSETQRNKGNFPGRFSGRQFSNSRSEMNVSTLELGDSALYLCASSLQGFNNEQFFGPGTRLTVL.

The chain recombines TRBV10-1 with TRBJ2-2, with D maybe TRBD2 (6 bases). CDR1 WNHNN and CDR2 SYGVQD come from the germline V gene (reference sequence). The length of the CDR3 is 13 residues. V was clipped by 7 bases and J by 1 base, with 7 bases between them. DNA for the CDR3: TGCGCCAGCATGGGAGGGAACACCGGGGAGCTGTTTTTT. It is translated as CASMGGNTGELFF.

This rearrangement joins TRBV7-6 to TRBJ1-3; 8 bases fit TRBD1. V lost 5 bases to trimming and J lost 0 bases; unmatched junction nucleotides: 6. The CDR3 runs to 16 residues. Per germline, CDR1 SGHVS and CDR2 FNYEAQ. In DNA, the CDR3 is TGTGCCAGCAGCAAGCACCAGGGGGCCTCTGGAAACACCATATATTTT. Its protein is CASSKHQGASGNTIYF.

The rearrangement links TRBV10-1 to TRBJ1-1, with a possible D match to TRBD1 (6 bases). CDR1 and CDR2 from the germline V gene are WNHNN and SYGVQD (reference sequence). This CDR3 contains 14 residues. Trimming cost V 5 bases and J 4 bases, with 14 bases left between them. DNA for the CDR3: TGCGCCAGCAGTCAACAGGGAAGTACCACTGAAGCTTTCTTT. Translating gives CASSQQGSTTEAFF.

This clone was found once. This chain links TRBV7-2 with TRBJ1-3; no clear D. From germline, CDR1 is SGHTA and CDR2 FQGNSA. The V and J ends lost 2 bases and 4 bases respectively, with 12 bases between them. The CDR3 spans 15 residues. This CDR3 reads CASSLHEGLGNTIYF. In DNA, the CDR3 is TGTGCCAGCAGCTTACATGAGGGTTTAGGAAACACCATATATTTT.

The chain joins TRBV11-2 to TRBJ1-3; D unresolved. There are 13 residues in the CDR3. Deletions cut 1 base from V and 4 bases from J, with 5 bases between. CDR1 and CDR2 from the germline V gene are SGHAT and FQNNGV. The DNA of the CDR3 is TGTGCCAGCAGCTTAGGCCGGGGAAACACCATATATTTT. This sequence encodes CASSLGRGNTIYF.

The chain employs TRBV28 and TRBJ2-2, with TRBD1 identical over 7 bases. Germline V CDR1 and CDR2: MDHEN, SYDVKM. This CDR3 is 16 amino acids long. The V and J ends lost 1 base and 4 bases, in that order; junction bases with no gene match: 6. The DNA for the CDR3 is TGTGCCAGCAGTTTATCGAGGGGGCTGACCACCGGGGAGCTGTTTTTT. Its translation is CASSLSRGLTTGELFF.

This clone was counted a single time. The chain combines TRBV12-1 with TRBJ1-2. TRBV12-1 is a pseudogene. The CDR3 length is 18 residues. Here the CDR3 DNA reads TGTGCCAGCAGCTCCCCACGGGGTTTTTATTCCCAACCCGGTGGCTACACCTTC. Translating gives CASSSPRGFYSQPGGYTF.